The clone carrying this TCR beta chain was seen repeatedly, ten times or more. Its antigen remains unidentified. These data originate in a study of beta chain features in type 1 diabetes. Study findings and constraints: Although PCR might favor shorter templates, it would do so equally in patients and controls.

Expressed TCRB transcripts were sequenced because the entire RNA isolate underwent reverse transcription. Some clones are missing from TCRdb's copy, which holds only in-frame ones; the method was immunoSEQ multiplex PCR. The sample includes 400,000 to 450,000 clones, over 11% seen only once; the top ten take roughly 0.038%. Trimming cost V 4 bases and J 5 bases, with 14 bases left between them. Germline values: CDR1 SGHDN, CDR2 FVKESK. The CDR3 runs 14 residues. Specimen: naive CD4+ T cells from blood. The sequence came from a young man in good health. The rearrangement links TRBV14 to TRBJ2-5; D is uncertain. This CDR3 reads CASSRVGTAETQYF. The DNA of the CDR3 is TGTGCCAGCAGCCGAGTAGGAACCGCGGAGACCCAGTACTTC.